The sequence of this T cell receptor (beta chain) was determined in a study of blood T cell repertoires in COVID-19 (dated by TCRdb to 2020 to 2021). With regard to the full study: The collaborator samples originated in the United States, Italy and Spain and spanned the acute and convalescent phases of COVID-19. The prospective study material was composed of cDNA or gDNA derived from T cells, B-cell-depleted T cells, or PBMCs. Deeply sampled blood TCRbeta repertoires from subjects exposed to, actively infected with, or recovered from COVID-19 were included in the dataset. The repertoires were released in a freely available public database intended as a resource for research on the immune response to SARS-CoV-2. Samples were obtained from the ongoing ImmuneRACE study (first 160 participants) and from 950 to 1,500 subjects provided by 6 global collaborators. A de-identified subject ID, COVID-19 status, age in years and sex were almost always included in the sample metadata. Where available, HLA class I and class II types were obtained from metadata supplied by the sample provider rather than from assay-based typing. Overall results and qualifications from the work: The amount of clinical and demographic metadata varied by source and participant and was provided uncurated.

Each collaborating institution followed its own protocols to collect whole blood in K2EDTA tubes. For TCRbeta analysis, collaborator samples were shipped as frozen whole blood, as isolated PBMCs, or as DNA extracted from either sample type. TCRbeta CDR3 regions were amplified from genomic DNA using the immunoSEQ Assay, a bias-controlled multiplex PCR. Processing in the source paper ran as follows. Nucleated cell counts per sample were estimated from amplification of reference gene primers within the assay. To quantify the absolute abundance of each unique TCRbeta CDR3 rearrangement, sequence reads were collapsed and filtered. For each sample, productive Simpson clonality was calculated by taking the square root of Simpson's diversity index across productive rearrangements. Not all clones reach the TCRdb copy of this immuneACCESS table, which keeps in-frame sequences only. Checked studies attribute under half of the gap to unresolved V genes and leave the rest unexplained. V, J and clone size derive from that table, while D and trimming were established from the DNA sequence. Within this sample are about 160,000 clones, with around four fifths of them counted one time only. Over 20% of the sample is taken by the ten largest.

Counted from cysteine to phenylalanine, this CDR3 has 14 amino acids. Only the CDR3 region is kept as DNA, spanning 42 bases read in frame from base 1. V gives up 5 bases and J gives up 0 bases, and the segment between their germline ends measures 10 bases. Taken from the germline V gene, the CDR1 and CDR2 loops are SGHVS and FNYEAQ. A note on this clone: This receptor's antigen is unknown. Per-nucleotide qualities are absent, and no much larger clonotype sits a single base away.

Sequencing was carried out using peripheral blood. The source is a woman of 80 years or more with acute or convalescent COVID-19. Recombination linked TRBV7-6 to TRBJ1-1; tentative D gene TRBD1, with 5 bases matching. The CDR3 reads as follows: CASSTRDLNTEAFF. The sequence in DNA is TGTGCCAGCAGCACCCGGGACTTGAACACTGAAGCTTTCTTT.